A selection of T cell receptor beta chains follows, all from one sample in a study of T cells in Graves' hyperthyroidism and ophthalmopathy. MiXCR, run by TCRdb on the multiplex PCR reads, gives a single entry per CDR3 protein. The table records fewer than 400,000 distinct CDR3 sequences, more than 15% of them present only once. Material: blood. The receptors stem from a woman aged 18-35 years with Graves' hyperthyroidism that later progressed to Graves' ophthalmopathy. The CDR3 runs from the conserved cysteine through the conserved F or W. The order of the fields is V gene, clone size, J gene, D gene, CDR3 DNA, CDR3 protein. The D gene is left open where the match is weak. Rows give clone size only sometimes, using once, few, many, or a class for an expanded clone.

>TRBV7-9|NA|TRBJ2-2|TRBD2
TGTGCCAGCAGCTCAACTTATCGGGAGGGTGACACCGGGGAGCTGTTTTTT
CASSSTYREGDTGELFF
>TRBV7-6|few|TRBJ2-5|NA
TGTGCCAGCAGCTTAAGGGGACTTTACCAAGAGACCCAGTACTTC
CASSLRGLYQETQYF
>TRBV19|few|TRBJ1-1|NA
TGTGCCAGTAGTCCCTCGGGGCCGAACACTGAAGCTTTCTTT
CASSPSGPNTEAFF
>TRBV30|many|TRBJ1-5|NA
TGTGCCTGGAGTGTTGGGTCGAATCAGCCCCAGCATTTT
CAWSVGSNQPQHF
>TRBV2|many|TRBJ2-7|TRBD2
TGTGCCACAGGACTAGCGGAAACCTACGAGCAGTACTTC
CATGLAETYEQYF
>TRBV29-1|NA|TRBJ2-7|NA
TGCAGCGTCAACTCCCCGGACGAGCAGTACTTC
CSVNSPDEQYF
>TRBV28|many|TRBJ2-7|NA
TGTGCCAGCAGTCCTTGGACTCGCCCCGCCGAGCAGTACTTC
CASSPWTRPAEQYF
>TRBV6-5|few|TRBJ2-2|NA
TGTGCCAGCAGTTACGCGACTGGTATCGGGGAGCTGTTTTTT
CASSYATGIGELFF
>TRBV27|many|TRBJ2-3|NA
TGTGCCAGCAGTTTATTACCGGGAGCTGATACGCAGTATTTT
CASSLLPGADTQYF
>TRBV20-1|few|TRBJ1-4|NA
TGCAGTGCTAGCTCGGGACACCCCGGGGGGGTTAATGAAAAACTGTTTTTT
CSASSGHPGGVNEKLFF
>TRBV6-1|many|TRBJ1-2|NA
TGTGCCAGCAGAAGAGCAGGGGTAACGGACTATGGCTACACCTTC
CASRRAGVTDYGYTF
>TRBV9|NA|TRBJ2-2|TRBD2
TGTGCCAGCAGCGTAGCTTCACTAGCGGGTAACACCGGGGAGCTGTTTTTT
CASSVASLAGNTGELFF
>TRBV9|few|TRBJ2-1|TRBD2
TGTGCCAGTAATAGCGGGAGTACCTCCTACAATGAGCAGTTCTTC
CASNSGSTSYNEQFF
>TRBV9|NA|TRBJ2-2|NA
TGTGCCAGCAGCGTAGGGAGTTCGTACACCGGGGAGCTGCTTTTT
CASSVGSSYTGELLF
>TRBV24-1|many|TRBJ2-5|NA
TGTGCCACCAGTGATTGGGACTCGGCTGAGACCCAGTACTTC
CATSDWDSAETQYF
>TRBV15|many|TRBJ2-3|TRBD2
TGTGCCACCAGTAGCGGGAGGGCTACAGATACGCAGTATTTT
CATSSGRATDTQYF